A single sample is the source of the 13 T cell receptor beta chains below, sequenced in a study of blood T cells in healthy people across ages (dated by TCRdb to between 2015 and 2016). Libraries came from 5' RACE. Sequencing was performed on an Illumina HiSeq 2500. A second PCR of roughly 6 to 11 cycles was run with a J-beta primer mix and a sample-barcoded 5' primer. TCRdb itself trimmed the public reads at Q25 with fastp, ran MiXCR and retained productive beta chains. Rows are unified per CDR3 protein, each entry keeping the most common DNA and genes. The sample yields roughly 500,000 distinct CDR3 sequences; less than 25% were counted once. The ten largest clones add up to under 9% of the sample. Separately, the same data were catalogued under a study of T cells of mothers and their children.

Input material: blood. The source is a boy aged 5-17 years in good health.

The chain has TRBV7-3 and TRBJ2-6; D is perhaps TRBD2 (6 bases). V was shortened by 4 bases and J by 0 bases, with 13 bases between the two germline ends. The CDR3 totals 17 residues. CDR1 and CDR2 (germline): SGHTA, FQGTGA. CDR3 sequence (DNA): TGTGCCAGCAGCTCCGACGGGGGAAACTCTGGGGCCAACGTCCTGACTTTC. The encoded protein is CASSSDGGNSGANVLTF. Full variable domain (outside the CDR3, taken from reference TRBV7-3 and TRBJ2-6): GAGVSQTPSNKVTEKGKYVELRCDPISGHTALYWYRQSLGQGPEFLIYFQGTGAADDSGLPNDRFFAVRPEGSVSTLKIQRTERGDSAVYLCASSSDGGNSGANVLTFGAGSRLTVL.

This clonotype appeared a single time. The chain has TRBV28 and TRBJ1-2; the match to TRBD1 covers 8 bases. J lost 3 bases, V lost 5 bases, and 8 bases had no gene match. Germline V gene lookup returns CDR1 MDHEN and CDR2 SYDVKM. The CDR3 has 15 residues. The CDR3 loop is CASSIIRGLDYGYTF. The CDR3 region has the DNA TGTGCCAGCAGTATAATCAGGGGGCTCGACTATGGCTACACCTTC.

This clonotype was seen only a few times. The chain couples TRBV29-1 to TRBJ2-2; possible D gene TRBD1, 6 bases. CDR1 is SQVTM and CDR2 is ANQGSEA in the germline V gene. The V gene lost 6 bases and the J gene lost 6 bases, with 14 bases spanning the gap. The CDR3 totals 13 residues. The chain's CDR3 is CSVRDILAGELFF. The CDR3 nucleotides read TGCAGCGTGAGGGACATCTTGGCCGGGGAGCTGTTTTTT.

This clonotype showed up just a few times. The CDR3 bases are TGTGCCAGCAGTGGCAGGGGGGCCCGGACCTACAATGAGCAGTTCTTC. Amino acid sequence: CASSGRGARTYNEQFF. This rearrangement joins TRBV27 to TRBJ2-1; D may be TRBD1 (7 bases). Trimming shortened V by 5 bases and J by 2 bases, and 16 bases separated the two germline ends. The CDR3 is made up of 16 amino acids. CDR1 and CDR2 from the germline V gene are MNHEY and SMNVEV (reference sequence).

This clonotype was recorded only once. The chain is built from TRBV7-8 and TRBJ2-5; no reliable D call. The V end lost 1 base, the J end lost 3 bases, and 9 bases lay between the germline ends. The CDR3 consists of 14 residues. Germline V lookup: CDR1 SGHVS, CDR2 FQNEAQ. CDR3 in DNA: TGTGCCAGCAGCTTAGAACGAGCCAAAGAGACCCAGTACTTC. The encoded protein is CASSLERAKETQYF.

This chain connects TRBV6-1 to TRBJ2-7, with 9 bases lining up with TRBD2. Germline CDR1 reads MNHNS; CDR2 reads SASEGT. This CDR3 contains 16 residues. V was pared by 4 bases and J by 1 base, with 8 bases of the junction left unmatched. The CDR3 loop reads CASSGEASGASYEQYF. CDR3 coding DNA: TGTGCCAGCAGTGGGGAGGCTAGCGGGGCGTCCTACGAGCAGTACTTC.

This clonotype has only a few counts. J is TRBJ1-1 and V is TRBV5-6; D is unresolved. This CDR3 spans 15 amino acids. V gave up 0 bases and J gave up 2 bases, with 11 bases separating them. Germline values: CDR1 SGHDT, CDR2 YYEEEE. The CDR3 sequence: CASSLVGFYNTEAFF. CDR3 DNA: TGTGCCAGCAGCTTGGTTGGGTTTTATAACACTGAAGCTTTCTTT.

This clonotype has a handful of counts. The CDR3 sequence: CASSTKLGTDTQYF. CDR3 bases: TGCGCCAGCAGCACCAAATTAGGCACAGATACGCAGTATTTT. The chain uses TRBV4-3 and TRBJ2-3; D uncertain. V was pared by 5 bases and J by 1 base, with 10 bases between. Per the germline V gene, CDR1 is LGHNA and CDR2 is YSLEER. This CDR3 is 14 amino acids long.

The chain couples TRBV4-3 to TRBJ2-2; 8 bases align to TRBD2. The CDR3 is made up of 19 amino acids. Germline CDR1 LGHNA, CDR2 YSLEER. V trimming: 1 base; J trimming: 5 bases; junction bases outside the gene matches: 15. The CDR3 DNA reads as TGCGCCAGCAGCCAAGGGGATGTGGGGAGTAGCGGGAAAACCGGGGAGCTGTTTTTT. Translated: CASSQGDVGSSGKTGELFF.

The chain uses TRBV6-2 or TRBV6-3 and TRBJ2-1; D remains unclear. The CDR3 has 14 amino acids. The V end was cut by 6 bases, the J end by 4 bases, with 13 bases between. Germline V lookup: CDR1 MNHEY, CDR2 SVGEGT. CDR3 in amino acids: CASRGIEPYNEQFF. The CDR3 coding sequence is TGTGCCAGCAGAGGCATCGAGCCATACAATGAGCAGTTCTTC.

The J gene is TRBJ2-1, the V gene TRBV24-1; the D gene is possibly TRBD1 (5 bases). Trimming removed 5 bases at V and 4 bases at J, with 5 bases between. CDR3 size: 12 residues. In germline, CDR1 is KGHDR, CDR2 SFDVKD. Here the CDR3 reads CATSGTYNEQFF. CDR3 DNA: TGTGCCACCAGTGGGACATACAATGAGCAGTTCTTC.

This clonotype was picked up a small number of times. The chain recombines TRBV4-1 with TRBJ2-5; D may be TRBD2 (5 bases). The J call may be wrong; the DNA end is better matched by TRBJ2-7. The CDR3 covers 15 residues. Germline CDR1 reads MGHRA; CDR2 reads YSYEKL. The CDR3 protein is CASSQDRFGVSEQYF. Here the CDR3 DNA reads TGCGCCAGCAGCCAAGATCGTTTCGGGGTTTCCGAGCAGTACTTC.

V is TRBV20-1 and J is TRBJ1-2; TRBD1 aligns across 7 bases. The germline CDR1 and CDR2 sequences are DFQATT and SNEGSKA (reference sequence). The length of the CDR3 is 14 residues. V trimming: 1 base; J trimming: 4 bases; junction bases outside the gene matches: 6. CDR3 sequence reads: CSARATGEIYGYTF. As DNA, the CDR3 is TGCAGTGCTAGAGCCACAGGGGAGATCTATGGCTACACCTTC.